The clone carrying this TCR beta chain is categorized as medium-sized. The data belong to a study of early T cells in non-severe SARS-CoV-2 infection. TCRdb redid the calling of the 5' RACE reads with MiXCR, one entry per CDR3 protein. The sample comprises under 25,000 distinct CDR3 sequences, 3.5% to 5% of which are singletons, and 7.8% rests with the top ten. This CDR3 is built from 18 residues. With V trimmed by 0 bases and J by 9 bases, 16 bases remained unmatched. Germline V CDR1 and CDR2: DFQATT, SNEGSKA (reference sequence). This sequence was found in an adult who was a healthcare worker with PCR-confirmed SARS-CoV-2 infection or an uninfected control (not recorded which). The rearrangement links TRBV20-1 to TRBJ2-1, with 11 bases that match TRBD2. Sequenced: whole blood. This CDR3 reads CSARDLSSGGPPGAEQFF. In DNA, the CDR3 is TGCAGTGCTAGAGATTTGTCTAGCGGGGGGCCTCCCGGTGCTGAGCAGTTCTTC.